This passage covers 31 T cell receptor beta chains from one sample sequenced in a study of Ad26.COV2.S vaccination and SARS-CoV-2 variants (dated by TCRdb to about 2021). Library preparation used the immunoSEQ multiplex PCR assay. The table was pulled from immuneACCESS by TCRdb, which kept in-frame rearrangements only. Such tables lose some clones; where checked, under half of the loss comes from unresolved V genes, and the rest has no known cause. The sample has 350,000 to 400,000 clones on record, 89% of them singletons. The biggest ten clones account for around 1.9% of the sample. This specimen's treatment or condition label, per the study, means: 19 received Ad26.COV2.S at low or high dose, single or two shots; about 5 received placebo; per-sample allocation not given. For vaccine and placebo recipients, the sequenced repertoires came from samples collected on day 63 after the first injection.

Here the sequenced sample was peripheral blood, taken in a trial of Ad26.COV2.S vaccine versus placebo. These receptors were taken from a person aged 18 to 59 who received the Ad26.COV2.S COVID-19 vaccine or a placebo.

The chain employs TRBV30 and TRBJ2-1, with D tentatively TRBD1 (6 bases). The length of the CDR3 is 13 residues. CDR1 is GTSNPN, CDR2 SVGIG, per germline (reference sequence). The germline V and J ends were trimmed by 7 bases and 6 bases, with 16 bases remaining between them. The CDR3 DNA reads as TGTGCCTCCAACACGGGACACCCCAATGAGCAGTTCTTC. As protein: CASNTGHPNEQFF.

DNA for the CDR3: TGTGCCAGAAGCCTCCTAGGCAAGCAGGGAAGTTCTAGCTACGAGCAGTACTTC. Translation gives CARSLLGKQGSSSYEQYF. The chain carries TRBV5-3 and TRBJ2-7; TRBD1 is a possible D gene (5 bases). TRBV5-3 is flagged as an ORF with uncertain function. Trimming shortened V by 4 bases and J by 3 bases, and 26 bases separated the two germline ends. This CDR3 is built from 18 residues.

The chain employs TRBV2 and TRBJ2-5; TRBD2 matches 12 bases. The germline V gene encodes CDR1 SNHLY and CDR2 FYNNEI. The CDR3 contains 14 residues. V shed 6 bases and J 5 bases; nucleotides not matched to a gene: 4. As DNA, the CDR3 is TGTGCCAGCAGGACTAGCGGGAGTCTGGAGACCCAGTACTTC. Encoded protein: CASRTSGSLETQYF.

The chain combines TRBV25-1 with TRBJ1-6; the D gene is possibly TRBD1 (6 bases). Trimming took 4 bases from V and 8 from J, leaving 15 bases between them. Germline CDR1 is MGHDK and CDR2 is SYGVNS. This CDR3 comprises 15 residues. Here the CDR3 reads CASSAYTPGDSPLHF. The CDR3 DNA reads as TGTGCCAGCAGTGCTTATACACCAGGGGATTCACCCCTCCACTTT. Combining the CDR3 with reference TRBV25-1 and TRBJ1-6 gives the whole variable domain EADIYQTPRYLVIGTGKKITLECSQTMGHDKMYWYQQDPGMELHLIHYSYGVNSTEKGDLSSESTVSRIRTEHFPLTLESARPSHTSQYLCASSAYTPGDSPLHFGNGTRLTVT.

The chain recombines TRBV7-9 with TRBJ2-7; D might be TRBD2 (6 bases). The CDR3 is 13 amino acids. CDR1 is SEHNR, CDR2 FQNEAQ, per germline (reference sequence). Trimming removed 8 bases from V and 6 bases from J, with 17 bases in between. The CDR3 DNA follows: TGTGCCAGCGGAGTGGAGGGCCCGGGCGAGCAGTACTTC. Translating it yields CASGVEGPGEQYF. Together with reference TRBV7-9 and TRBJ2-7, the CDR3 gives the full variable domain: DTGVSQNPRHKITKRGQNVTFRCDPISEHNRLYWYRQTLGQGPEFLTYFQNEAQLEKSRLLSDRFSAERPKGSFSTLEIQRTEQGDSAMYLCASGVEGPGEQYFGPGTRLTVT.

J is TRBJ1-6 and V is TRBV13; 8 bases are shared with TRBD1. This CDR3 comprises 14 residues. V lost 5 bases to trimming and J lost 6 bases; unmatched junction nucleotides: 3. The germline V gene has CDR1 PRHDT and CDR2 FYEKMQ (reference sequence). The CDR3 bases are TGTGCCAGCAGCCCCGACAGGGGTAATTCACCCCTCCACTTT. Protein product: CASSPDRGNSPLHF.

The table lists this clone with many counts. The V gene is TRBV11-2, the J gene TRBJ2-7; D is unclear. CDR1 and CDR2 (germline): SGHAT, FQNNGV. The V end was cut by 5 bases, the J end by 2 bases, with 19 bases between. The CDR3 length is 16 residues. CDR3 residues: CASSPRRQATTYEQYF. The CDR3 nucleotides are TGTGCCAGCAGCCCTAGGCGGCAGGCTACGACCTACGAGCAGTACTTC.

The rearrangement uses TRBV7-9 and TRBJ1-4; D may be TRBD1 (5 bases). The V gene lost 1 base and the J gene lost 3 bases, with 9 bases spanning the gap. CDR3 length equals 15 residues. Germline V gene lookup returns CDR1 SEHNR and CDR2 FQNEAQ (reference sequence). The CDR3 reads CASSLGDAPNEKLFF. The DNA for the CDR3 is TGTGCCAGCAGCTTAGGGGACGCCCCTAATGAAAAACTGTTTTTT.

The chain recombines TRBV28 with TRBJ1-5, with D possibly TRBD1 on 6 matching bases. The CDR3 loop spans 15 amino acids. The V gene lost 2 bases and the J gene lost 2 bases, with 10 bases spanning the gap. The germline CDR1 and CDR2 sequences are MDHEN and SYDVKM. The CDR3 DNA reads as TGTGCCAGCAGTTTAGGACAGACGCGCAATCAGCCCCAGCATTTT. This translates into CASSLGQTRNQPQHF.

V and J are TRBV21-1 and TRBJ1-1. TRBV21-1 constitutes a pseudogene. The length of the CDR3 is 14 residues. The CDR3 loop is CASSKCPGGTEAFF. The DNA for the CDR3 is TGTGCCAGCAGCAAATGTCCAGGCGGCACTGAAGCTTTCTTT.

J is TRBJ1-3 and V is TRBV9; D ambiguous. The CDR3 consists of 17 residues. V dropped 0 bases and J dropped 0 bases, with 13 bases sitting between them. Germline assignment: CDR1 SGDLS and CDR2 YYNGEE. CDR3 sequence reads: CASSVEAGLGSGNTIYF. The CDR3 nucleotides read TGTGCCAGCAGCGTAGAGGCAGGTCTAGGCTCTGGAAACACCATATATTTT.

The V and J genes are TRBV5-5 and TRBJ1-5; D remains unclear. Trimming took off 2 bases at V and 3 bases at J, with 9 bases between the two ends. The germline gives CDR1 SGHKS, CDR2 YYEKEE (reference sequence). CDR3 size: 14 residues. CDR3 loop: CASSFLGNNQPQHF. CDR3 sequence (DNA): TGTGCCAGCAGCTTTCTGGGGAACAATCAGCCCCAGCATTTT.

V usage is TRBV30 and J usage is TRBJ2-1, with no clear D. V was cut by 2 bases and J by 8 bases, with 10 bases left in between. CDR3 size: 12 residues. Germline V gene lookup returns CDR1 GTSNPN and CDR2 SVGIG (reference sequence). The CDR3 loop is CAWSRSGDEQFF. DNA of the CDR3: TGTGCCTGGAGTAGAAGTGGCGATGAGCAGTTCTTC.

V gene TRBV7-9 combines with J gene TRBJ2-1, with 10 bases identical to TRBD2. Germline-derived CDR1 and CDR2 are SEHNR and FQNEAQ (reference sequence). The CDR3 extends over 15 amino acids. The V gene end was trimmed by 6 bases and the J gene end by 10 bases; junction bases not matched to a gene: 12. The CDR3 is CASSSTSGAYGEQFF. CDR3 DNA: TGTGCCAGCAGTTCCACTAGCGGGGCTTACGGGGAGCAGTTCTTC.

The gene calls are TRBV5-4 and TRBJ2-3; no clear D gene. CDR1 is SGHNT, CDR2 YYREEE, per germline (reference sequence). V lost 3 bases to trimming and J lost 0 bases, with 17 bases between them. This CDR3 has 17 residues. CDR3 sequence (DNA): TGTGCCAGCAGCTCCCCCACCGGGCGGCCTAGCACAGATACGCAGTATTTT. This gives the protein CASSSPTGRPSTDTQYF.

The DNA for the CDR3 is TGTGCCAGCAGTGGGGAGGGGGGGCCCCTGGATACGCAGTATTTT. Its translation is CASSGEGGPLDTQYF. The rearrangement links TRBV28 to TRBJ2-3, with D maybe TRBD2 (7 bases). The germline V and J ends were trimmed by 5 bases and 6 bases, with 18 bases remaining between them. Germline V gene data show CDR1 as MDHEN and CDR2 as SYDVKM. CDR3 size: 15 residues.

This chain connects TRBV27 to TRBJ2-2; no reliable D call. The CDR3 length is 13 residues. V gave up 3 bases and J gave up 5 bases, with 7 bases separating them. Germline V gene lookup returns CDR1 MNHEY and CDR2 SMNVEV (reference sequence). CDR3 DNA: TGTGCCAGCAGTTTCGAGAGAACCGGGGAGCTGTTTTTT. Translation: CASSFERTGELFF.

The chain couples TRBV2 to TRBJ2-7; 8 nucleotides agree with TRBD1. Germline trimming cut 3 bases from V and 0 bases from J; bases unmatched to any gene: 4. The CDR3 has 15 amino acids. Germline-derived CDR1 and CDR2 are SNHLY and FYNNEI. The CDR3 reads CASSESGQASYEQYF. In DNA, the CDR3 is TGTGCCAGCAGTGAGTCGGGACAGGCCTCCTACGAGCAGTACTTC.

The table lists this clone with a count of one. CDR3 region: CASSFGVGNQPQHF. The CDR3 DNA reads as TGTGCCAGCAGCTTTGGCGTCGGCAATCAGCCCCAGCATTTT. V gene TRBV11-2 combines with J gene TRBJ1-5; D is unresolved. This CDR3 has 14 amino acids. Trimming pared 3 bases from V and 2 bases from J, leaving 8 bases between. Germline assignment: CDR1 SGHAT and CDR2 FQNNGV. Using reference TRBV11-2 and TRBJ1-5 for the parts outside the CDR3, the full variable domain is EAGVAQSPRYKIIEKRQSVAFWCNPISGHATLYWYQQILGQGPKLLIQFQNNGVVDDSQLPKDRFSAERLKGVDSTLKIQPAKLEDSAVYLCASSFGVGNQPQHFGDGTRLSIL.

The rearrangement links TRBV11-2 to TRBJ1-2; a weak D match, TRBD1 (6 bases). Per germline, CDR1 SGHAT and CDR2 FQNNGV. Trimming shortened V by 5 bases and J by 8 bases, and 21 bases separated the two germline ends. CDR3 length: 15 amino acids. The chain's CDR3 is CASSTGTFESGGYTF. In nucleotides, the CDR3 is TGTGCCAGCAGCACAGGGACATTCGAAAGCGGCGGCTACACCTTC.

The chain is built from TRBV2 and TRBJ2-5; D is possibly TRBD1 (6 bases). The CDR3 length is 15 residues. The ends were cut back, 7 bases at V and 8 bases at J, with 23 bases in the middle. The V gene's germline CDR1 is SNHLY and CDR2 FYNNEI. The CDR3, as DNA: TGTGCCAGCACCAGGACAGTTCAGACAGGAGACACCCAGTACTTC. Its translation is CASTRTVQTGDTQYF.

J is TRBJ1-5 and V is TRBV28, with D unresolved. The V gene's germline CDR1 is MDHEN and CDR2 SYDVKM. The CDR3 extends over 13 amino acids. The germline V and J ends were trimmed by 5 bases and 6 bases, with 11 bases remaining between them. DNA for the CDR3: TGTGCCAGCAGTGTCTTCACGGTTCAGCCCCAGCATTTT. This sequence encodes CASSVFTVQPQHF.

The gene calls are TRBV10-3 and TRBJ1-1; 8 bases align to TRBD1. Germline V lookup: CDR1 ENHRY, CDR2 SYGVKD. With 3 bases clipped from V and 3 bases from J, the junction kept 3 bases outside the gene matches. CDR3 length equals 14 residues. Written as DNA, the CDR3 is TGTGCCATCAGTGAAGGACAGGGCTACACTGAAGCTTTCTTT. Protein product: CAISEGQGYTEAFF.

The V and J genes are TRBV5-6 and TRBJ1-1; D is possibly TRBD1 (6 bases). The CDR3 is 13 amino acids. Trimming took 3 bases from V and 8 from J, leaving 14 bases between them. The germline gives CDR1 SGHDT, CDR2 YYEEEE. In nucleotides, the CDR3 is TGTGCCAGCAGCTCCTCACTCGACAGGGAAGCTTTCTTT. Its translation is CASSSSLDREAFF. The whole variable domain, filled in from reference TRBV5-6 and TRBJ1-1, reads DAGVTQSPTHLIKTRGQQVTLRCSPKSGHDTVSWYQQALGQGPQFIFQYYEEEERQRGNFPDRFSGHQFPNYSSELNVNALLLGDSALYLCASSSSLDREAFFGQGTRLTVV.

The V and J genes are TRBV4-2 and TRBJ2-3; D could derive from TRBD1 or TRBD2 (5 bases each). Germline values: CDR1 LGHNA, CDR2 YNFKEQ. The CDR3 length is 16 residues. Trimming pared 4 bases from V and 2 bases from J, leaving 16 bases between. The CDR3 region is CASSPLQGPPTDTQYF. The DNA for the CDR3 is TGTGCCAGCAGCCCCCTCCAGGGACCCCCCACAGATACGCAGTATTTT.

V usage is TRBV11-2 and J usage is TRBJ2-3, with D unclear. The germline V gene has CDR1 SGHAT and CDR2 FQNNGV. This CDR3 spans 15 amino acids. V was clipped by 1 base and J by 6 bases, with 14 bases between them. CDR3 amino acids: CASSLVGPPRDTQYF. CDR3 sequence (DNA): TGTGCCAGCAGCTTAGTCGGCCCGCCGAGGGATACGCAGTATTTT.

This chain connects TRBV7-9 to TRBJ1-5; TRBD1 might be the D (6 bases). Germline values: CDR1 SEHNR, CDR2 FQNEAQ (reference sequence). This CDR3 spans 15 amino acids. V gave up 5 bases and J gave up 7 bases, with 18 bases separating them. CDR3 residues: CASSPGAGGSQPQHF. For the CDR3, the DNA is TGTGCCAGCAGCCCAGGGGCGGGTGGTAGCCAGCCCCAGCATTTT.

The chain employs TRBV2 and TRBJ2-3; D is uncertain. Germline values: CDR1 SNHLY, CDR2 FYNNEI. With 3 bases removed from V and 0 bases from J, the gap between germline ends came to 10 bases. The length of the CDR3 is 15 residues. This chain's CDR3 is CASSDPQKSTDTQYF. In DNA, the CDR3 is TGTGCCAGCAGTGACCCGCAGAAGAGCACAGATACGCAGTATTTT.

This clone was detected only a few times. This chain joins TRBV4-2 and TRBJ1-1; perhaps TRBD1 as D (5 bases). V was clipped by 4 bases and J by 3 bases, with 12 bases between them. The germline gives CDR1 LGHNA, CDR2 YNFKEQ. The CDR3 covers 14 residues. CDR3 residues: CASSRVTGDTEAFF. CDR3 coding DNA: TGTGCCAGCAGCCGAGTCACGGGGGACACTGAAGCTTTCTTT.

The chain couples TRBV5-4 to TRBJ1-4; D unclear. Trimming pared 4 bases from V and 7 bases from J, leaving 11 bases between. The CDR3 extends over 13 amino acids. Germline values: CDR1 SGHNT, CDR2 YYREEE (reference sequence). CDR3: CASSVGLGEKLFF. The CDR3 DNA reads as TGTGCCAGCAGCGTCGGACTGGGTGAAAAACTGTTTTTT. The full variable domain, its missing parts supplied by reference TRBV5-4 and TRBJ1-4, is ETGVTQSPTHLIKTRGQQVTLRCSSQSGHNTVSWYQQALGQGPQFIFQYYREEENGRGNFPPRFSGLQFPNYSSELNVNALELDDSALYLCASSVGLGEKLFFGSGTQLSVL.

The chain combines TRBV5-1 with TRBJ1-1; 8 positions agree with TRBD1. Germline V gives CDR1 SGHRS, CDR2 YFSETQ. The CDR3 sequence is 16 residues long. V was pared by 4 bases and J by 7 bases, with 15 bases of the junction left unmatched. CDR3 protein: CASSMVNDRGDIEAFF. CDR3 in DNA: TGCGCCAGCAGCATGGTAAATGACAGGGGAGACATTGAAGCTTTCTTT.